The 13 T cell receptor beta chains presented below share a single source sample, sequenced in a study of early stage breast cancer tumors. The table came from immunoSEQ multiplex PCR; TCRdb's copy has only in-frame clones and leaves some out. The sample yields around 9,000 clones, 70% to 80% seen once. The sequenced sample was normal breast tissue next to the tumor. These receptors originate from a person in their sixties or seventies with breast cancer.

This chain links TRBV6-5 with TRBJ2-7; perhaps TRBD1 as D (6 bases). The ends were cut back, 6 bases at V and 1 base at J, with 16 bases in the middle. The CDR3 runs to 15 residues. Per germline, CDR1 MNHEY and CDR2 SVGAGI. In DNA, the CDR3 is TGTGCCAGCAGAAGCGAACAGGGCCTTTCCTACGAGCAGTACTTC. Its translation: CASRSEQGLSYEQYF.

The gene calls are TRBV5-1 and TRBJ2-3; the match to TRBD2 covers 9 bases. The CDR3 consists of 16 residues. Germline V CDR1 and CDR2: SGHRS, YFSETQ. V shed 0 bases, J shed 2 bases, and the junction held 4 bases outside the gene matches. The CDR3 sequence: CASSLGLADYTDTQYF. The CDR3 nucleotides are TGCGCCAGCAGCTTGGGACTAGCGGATTACACAGATACGCAGTATTTT.

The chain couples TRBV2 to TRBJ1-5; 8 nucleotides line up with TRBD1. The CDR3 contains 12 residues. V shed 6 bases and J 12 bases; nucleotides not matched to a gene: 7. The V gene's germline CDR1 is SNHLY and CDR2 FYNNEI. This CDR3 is CASRFTGGHQHF. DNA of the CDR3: TGTGCCAGCAGGTTCACAGGGGGTCACCAGCATTTT.

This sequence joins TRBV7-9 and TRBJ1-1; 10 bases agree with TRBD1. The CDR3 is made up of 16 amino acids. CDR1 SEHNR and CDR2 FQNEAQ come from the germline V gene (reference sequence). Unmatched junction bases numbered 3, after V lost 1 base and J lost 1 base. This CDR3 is CASSLGGTGENTEAFF. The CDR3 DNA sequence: TGTGCCAGCAGCTTAGGGGGGACAGGGGAGAACACTGAAGCTTTCTTT.

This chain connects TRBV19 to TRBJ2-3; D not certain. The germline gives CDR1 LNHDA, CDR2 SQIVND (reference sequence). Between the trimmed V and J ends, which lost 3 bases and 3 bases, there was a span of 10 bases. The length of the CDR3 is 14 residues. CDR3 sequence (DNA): TGTGCCAGTAGTATGTTGGGCGCGACAGATACGCAGTATTTT. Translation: CASSMLGATDTQYF.

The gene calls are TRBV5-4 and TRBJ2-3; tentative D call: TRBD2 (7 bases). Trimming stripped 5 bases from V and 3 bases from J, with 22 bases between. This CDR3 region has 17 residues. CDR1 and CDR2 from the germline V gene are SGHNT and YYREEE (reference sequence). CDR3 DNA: TGTGCCAGCAGAAGGGGGGGCGGGAGAGTGAGAACAGATACGCAGTATTTT. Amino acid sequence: CASRRGGGRVRTDTQYF. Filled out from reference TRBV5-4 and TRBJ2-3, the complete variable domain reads ETGVTQSPTHLIKTRGQQVTLRCSSQSGHNTVSWYQQALGQGPQFIFQYYREEENGRGNFPPRFSGLQFPNYSSELNVNALELDDSALYLCASRRGGGRVRTDTQYFGPGTRLTVL.

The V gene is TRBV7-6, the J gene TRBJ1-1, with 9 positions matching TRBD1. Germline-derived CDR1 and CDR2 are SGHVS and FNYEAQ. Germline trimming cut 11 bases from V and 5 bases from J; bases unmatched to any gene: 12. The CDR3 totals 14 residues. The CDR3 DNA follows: TGTGCCGACGGGGGGACAGGGAATAATACTGAAGCTTTCTTT. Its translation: CADGGTGNNTEAFF.

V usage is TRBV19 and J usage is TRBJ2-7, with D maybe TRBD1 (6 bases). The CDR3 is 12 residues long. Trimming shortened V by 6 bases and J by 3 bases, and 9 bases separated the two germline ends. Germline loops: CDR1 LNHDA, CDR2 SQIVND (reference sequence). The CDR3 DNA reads TGTGCCAGTAGCTTACAGGGCTACGAGCAGTACTTC. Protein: CASSLQGYEQYF.

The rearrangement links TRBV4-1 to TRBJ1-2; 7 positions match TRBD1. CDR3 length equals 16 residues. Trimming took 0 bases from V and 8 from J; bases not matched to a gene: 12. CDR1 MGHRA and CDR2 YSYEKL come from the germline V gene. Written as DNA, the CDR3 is TGCGCCAGCAGCCAAGAGCAGGGGGTATTGCCTCTCGGCTACACCTTC. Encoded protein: CASSQEQGVLPLGYTF.

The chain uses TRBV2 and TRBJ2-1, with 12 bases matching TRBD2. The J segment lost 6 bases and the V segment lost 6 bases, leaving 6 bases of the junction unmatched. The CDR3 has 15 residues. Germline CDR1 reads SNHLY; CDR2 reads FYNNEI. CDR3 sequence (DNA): TGTGCCAGCAGGGCGACTAGCGGGAGTTTCAATGAGCAGTTCTTC. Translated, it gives CASRATSGSFNEQFF.

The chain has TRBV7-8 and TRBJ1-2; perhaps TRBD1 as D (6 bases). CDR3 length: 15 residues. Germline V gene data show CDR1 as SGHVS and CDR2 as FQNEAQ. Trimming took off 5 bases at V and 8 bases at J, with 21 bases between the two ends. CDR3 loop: CASSVSQGPGSGYTF. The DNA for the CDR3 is TGTGCCAGCAGCGTCTCCCAGGGGCCTGGGAGCGGCTACACCTTC. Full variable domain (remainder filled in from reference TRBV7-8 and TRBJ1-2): GAGVSQSPRYKVAKRGQDVALRCDPISGHVSLFWYQQALGQGPEFLTYFQNEAQLDKSGLPSDRFFAERPEGSVSTLKIQRTQQEDSAVYLCASSVSQGPGSGYTFGSGTRLTVV.

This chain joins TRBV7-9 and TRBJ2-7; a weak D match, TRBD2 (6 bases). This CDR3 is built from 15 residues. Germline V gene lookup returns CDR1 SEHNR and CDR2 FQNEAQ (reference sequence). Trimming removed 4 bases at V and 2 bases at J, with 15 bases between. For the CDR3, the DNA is TGTGCCAGCAGCTCCCAGTCGGGACTCACCTACGAGCAGTACTTC. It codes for CASSSQSGLTYEQYF.

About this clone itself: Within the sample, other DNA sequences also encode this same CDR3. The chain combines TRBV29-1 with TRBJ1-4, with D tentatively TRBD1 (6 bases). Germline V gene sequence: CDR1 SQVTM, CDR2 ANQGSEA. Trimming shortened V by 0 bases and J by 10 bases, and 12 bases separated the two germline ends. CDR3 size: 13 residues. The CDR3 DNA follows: TGCAGCGTTGAAGATCCGCAGGGGACAAAACTGTTTTTT. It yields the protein CSVEDPQGTKLFF.